Listed below are T cell receptor beta chains from one sample, sequenced in a study of blood T cell repertoires in COVID-19. Sequencing was performed with immunoSEQ multiplex PCR; in TCRdb, only in-frame clones are kept and a portion is missing. The table shows 300,000 to 450,000 clones, with approximately 81% occurring only once. Sample: peripheral blood. The receptors stem from a woman younger than 30 with acute or convalescent COVID-19. The CDR3 runs from the conserved cysteine through the conserved F or W. A D gene is named only where the DNA matches it firmly. The size field is filled for only some rows; it gives once, few, many or a size class.

>NA|15|TRBV25-1|NA|TRBJ1-5
CASSDLGRTGQPQHF
TGTGCCAGCAGTGATCTCGGCCGTACGGGTCAGCCCCAGCATTTT
>NA|15|TRBV28|NA|TRBJ2-5
CASSSGTGSLGTQYF
TGTGCCAGCAGTTCCGGTACAGGGAGTTTGGGGACCCAGTACTTC
>TRBD2|18|TRBV28|NA|TRBJ2-3
CASSFQLGTSGTTDTQYF
TGTGCCAGCAGTTTTCAGCTCGGGACTAGCGGGACCACAGATACGCAGTATTTT
>NA|14|TRBV19|NA|TRBJ1-2
CATKALDSPYGYTF
TGTGCCACAAAAGCCTTAGACTCTCCCTATGGCTACACCTTC
>TRBD1|14|TRBV9|NA|TRBJ1-6
CASSATGEYSPLHF
TGTGCCAGCAGCGCCACAGGGGAGTATTCACCCCTCCACTTT
>TRBD1|16|TRBV3-1/TRBV3-2|NA|TRBJ1-1
CASSQTGTGGRTEAFF
TGTGCCAGCAGCCAAACCGGGACAGGGGGCAGGACTGAAGCTTTCTTT
>NA|16|TRBV6-4|once|TRBJ2-1
CASSDSMGAVYNEQFF
TGTGCCAGCAGTGACTCGATGGGAGCGGTTTACAATGAGCAGTTCTTC
>TRBD2|16|TRBV5-4|NA|TRBJ2-3
CASSVGLAGRADTQYF
TGTGCCAGCAGCGTGGGACTAGCGGGACGGGCAGATACGCAGTATTTT
>NA|13|TRBV4-1|once|TRBJ1-6
CASSQSGGGVLHF
TGCGCCAGCAGCCAAAGCGGGGGGGGAGTCCTCCACTTT
>TRBD1|13|TRBV6-5|NA|TRBJ2-7
CAIMGTEESEQYF
TGTGCCATAATGGGGACAGAAGAGAGCGAGCAGTACTTC
>TRBD1|15|TRBV9|once|TRBJ1-2
CASRAGGGQGYGYTF
TGTGCCAGCAGGGCAGGGGGCGGCCAAGGCTATGGCTACACCTTC
>NA|13|TRBV5-5|NA|TRBJ2-7
CASSSLRTYEQYF
TGTGCCAGCAGCTCCCTCAGGACTTACGAGCAGTACTTC
>NA|13|TRBV30|NA|TRBJ2-5
CAWSVSHLETQYF
TGTGCCTGGAGTGTATCACATCTTGAGACCCAGTACTTC
>NA|13|TRBV6-4|few|TRBJ2-5
CASRVGRGETQYF
TGTGCCAGCAGGGTGGGGCGGGGAGAGACCCAGTACTTC
>NA|16|TRBV6-1|NA|TRBJ2-3
CASSEWSTYGTDTQYF
TGTGCCAGCAGTGAATGGTCGACTTACGGCACAGATACGCAGTATTTT
>NA|15|TRBV5-1|NA|TRBJ2-2
CASSLAEGNTGELFF
TGCGCCAGCAGCTTGGCCGAGGGGAACACCGGGGAGCTGTTTTTT
>TRBD1|13|TRBV2|NA|TRBJ1-1
CASSQGVGTEAFF
TGTGCCAGCAGTCAGGGGGTGGGCACTGAAGCTTTCTTT
>TRBD1|19|TRBV24-1|NA|TRBJ2-2
CATSRLRQGEVGNTGELFF
TGTGCCACCAGTCGGTTGAGGCAGGGGGAAGTCGGGAACACCGGGGAGCTGTTTTTT
>TRBD1|15|TRBV5-1|NA|TRBJ2-7
CASSLVGQAIGEQYF
TGCGCCAGCAGCTTGGTGGGACAGGCAATAGGCGAGCAGTACTTC
>NA|11|TRBV20-1|NA|TRBJ2-1
CSARVSEIRFF
TGCAGTGCTAGAGTAAGCGAGATACGGTTCTTC
>TRBD1|14|TRBV2|NA|TRBJ1-4
CASNPGQGSEKLFF
TGTGCCAGCAACCCGGGACAGGGGAGTGAAAAACTGTTTTTT
>TRBD2|17|TRBV5-1|NA|TRBJ2-3
CASSLPTSGSPSDTQYF
TGCGCCAGCAGCTTGCCGACTAGCGGGAGTCCCTCAGATACGCAGTATTTT
>NA|13|TRBV6-5|once|TRBJ2-2
CASKPPNTGELFF
TGTGCCAGCAAGCCACCGAACACCGGGGAGCTGTTTTTT
>NA|17|TRBV29-1|NA|TRBJ2-6
CSVEERLTGSGANVLTF
TGCAGCGTTGAAGAGCGTCTAACAGGGTCCGGGGCCAACGTCCTGACTTTC